The 7 T cell receptor beta chains presented below share a single source sample, sequenced in a study of blood T cell repertoires in COVID-19. Libraries were prepared by immunoSEQ multiplex PCR; TCRdb keeps only in-frame clonotypes and omits some of them. This table holds about 160,000 clones, approximately 80% found once. Sequenced: peripheral blood. These receptors were taken from a middle-aged woman with COVID-19, enrolled during active disease.

J is TRBJ1-2 and V is TRBV10-2; D ambiguous. With 6 bases removed from V and 8 bases from J, the gap between germline ends came to 13 bases. Looked up from germline, CDR1 is WSHSY and CDR2 is SAAADI. The CDR3 runs to 12 residues. The CDR3 is CASRAAPGGYTF. Here the CDR3 DNA reads TGCGCCAGCAGGGCCGCGCCAGGAGGCTACACCTTC.

The chain joins TRBV28 to TRBJ2-1; 8 bases match TRBD2. After removal of 7 bases from V and 7 bases from J, the junction contained 9 bases not matched to a gene. The CDR3 covers 14 residues. Germline CDR1 reads MDHEN; CDR2 reads SYDVKM. The CDR3 DNA reads as TGTGCCAGCATCACCAGCGGGAGACTTAATGAGCAGTTCTTC. It is translated as CASITSGRLNEQFF.

This clone was counted ten times or more. The chain couples TRBV27 to TRBJ2-7; 7 positions match TRBD1. V trimming: 3 bases; J trimming: 6 bases; junction bases outside the gene matches: 20. This CDR3 is 18 amino acids long. Germline CDR1 and CDR2: MNHEY and SMNVEV (reference sequence). The CDR3 region has the DNA TGTGCCAGCAGTTTCCCGACAGGGTTAGCCTTATCATGGGCCGAGCAGTACTTC. Its protein product is CASSFPTGLALSWAEQYF.

The chain is built from TRBV19 and TRBJ1-2; 7 bases are shared with TRBD1. In germline, CDR1 is LNHDA, CDR2 SQIVND (reference sequence). The CDR3 has 14 amino acids. J lost 1 base, V lost 7 bases, and 6 bases had no gene match. The CDR3 DNA is TGTGCCAGTAAACCGGGACAGAATAACTATGGCTACACCTTC. It translates to CASKPGQNNYGYTF.

This chain links TRBV6-5 with TRBJ2-5; D remains ambiguous. Deletions cut 7 bases from V and 3 bases from J, with 9 bases between. CDR1 is MNHEY and CDR2 is SVGAGI in the germline V gene. There are 12 residues in the CDR3. The CDR3 DNA is TGTGCCAGCAATTTCCCGGAAGAGACCCAGTACTTC. This codes for CASNFPEETQYF.

The chain has TRBV29-1 and TRBJ2-3; 10 positions agree with TRBD2. Unmatched junction bases numbered 4, after V lost 7 bases and J lost 0 bases. Germline-derived CDR1 and CDR2 are SQVTM and ANQGSEA. The CDR3 runs 14 residues. CDR3 nucleotides: TGCAGCGGAGGACTAGCGGAGAGCACAGATACGCAGTATTTT. It translates to CSGGLAESTDTQYF.

The J gene is TRBJ2-2, the V gene TRBV6-1; D is ambiguous. CDR1 MNHNS and CDR2 SASEGT come from the germline V gene. Trimming pared 2 bases from V and 0 bases from J, leaving 4 bases between. The CDR3 spans 14 residues. This CDR3 reads CASSELANTGELFF. In DNA form, the CDR3 reads TGTGCCAGCAGTGAACTAGCGAACACCGGGGAGCTGTTTTTT.